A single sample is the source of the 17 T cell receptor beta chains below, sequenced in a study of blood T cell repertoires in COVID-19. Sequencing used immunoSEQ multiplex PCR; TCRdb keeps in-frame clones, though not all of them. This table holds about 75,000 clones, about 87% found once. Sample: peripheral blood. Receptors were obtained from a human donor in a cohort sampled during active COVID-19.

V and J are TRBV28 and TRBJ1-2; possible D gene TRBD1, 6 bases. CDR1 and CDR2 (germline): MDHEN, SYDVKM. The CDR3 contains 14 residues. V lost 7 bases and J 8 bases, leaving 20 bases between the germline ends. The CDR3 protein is CASTQQGQSWGYTF. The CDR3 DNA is TGTGCCAGCACCCAGCAGGGGCAAAGCTGGGGCTACACCTTC.

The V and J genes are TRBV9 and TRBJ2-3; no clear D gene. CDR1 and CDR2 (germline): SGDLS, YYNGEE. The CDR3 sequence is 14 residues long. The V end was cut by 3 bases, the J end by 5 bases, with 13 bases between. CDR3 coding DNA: TGTGCCAGCAGCGCCATATCTTTAGAAGATACGCAGTATTTT. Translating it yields CASSAISLEDTQYF.

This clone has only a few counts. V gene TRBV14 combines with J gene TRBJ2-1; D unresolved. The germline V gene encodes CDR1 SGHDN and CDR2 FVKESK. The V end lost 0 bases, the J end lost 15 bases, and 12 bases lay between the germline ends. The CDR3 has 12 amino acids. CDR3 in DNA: TGTGCCAGCAGCCAAGATTTCGGAGCTCGGTTCTTC. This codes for CASSQDFGARFF.

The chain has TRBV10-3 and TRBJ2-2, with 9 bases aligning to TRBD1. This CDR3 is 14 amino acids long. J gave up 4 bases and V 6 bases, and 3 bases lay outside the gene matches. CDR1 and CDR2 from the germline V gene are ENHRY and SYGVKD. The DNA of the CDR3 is TGTGCCATCAGGACGGGACAGGGCACCGGGGAGCTGTTTTTT. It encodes CAIRTGQGTGELFF.

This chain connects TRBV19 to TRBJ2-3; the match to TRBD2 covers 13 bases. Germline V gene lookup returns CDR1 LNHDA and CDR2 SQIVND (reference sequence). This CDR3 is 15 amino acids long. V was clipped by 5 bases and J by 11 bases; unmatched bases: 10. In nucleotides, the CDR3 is TGTGCCAGTAGTCCGCGACTAGCGGGGGGCTCAGGGCAGTATTTT. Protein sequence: CASSPRLAGGSGQYF.

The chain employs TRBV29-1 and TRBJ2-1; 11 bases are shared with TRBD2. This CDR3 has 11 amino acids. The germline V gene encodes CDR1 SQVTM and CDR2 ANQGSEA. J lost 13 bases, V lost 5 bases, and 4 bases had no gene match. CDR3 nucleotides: TGCAGCGTTTTTAGCGGGAGGGCCCAGTTCTTC. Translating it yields CSVFSGRAQFF.

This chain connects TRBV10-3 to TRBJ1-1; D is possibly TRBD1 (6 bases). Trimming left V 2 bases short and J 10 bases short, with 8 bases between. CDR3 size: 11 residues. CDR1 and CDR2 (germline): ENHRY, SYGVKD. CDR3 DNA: TGTGCCATCAGTGAGCTGGACAGAGCTTTCTTT. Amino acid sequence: CAISELDRAFF.

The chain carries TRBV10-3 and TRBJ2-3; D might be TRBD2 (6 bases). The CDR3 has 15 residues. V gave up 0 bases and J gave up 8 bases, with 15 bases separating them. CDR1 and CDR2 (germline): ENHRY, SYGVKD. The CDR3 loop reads CAISESWGDFATQYF. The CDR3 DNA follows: TGTGCCATCAGTGAGTCATGGGGGGACTTTGCTACGCAGTATTTT.

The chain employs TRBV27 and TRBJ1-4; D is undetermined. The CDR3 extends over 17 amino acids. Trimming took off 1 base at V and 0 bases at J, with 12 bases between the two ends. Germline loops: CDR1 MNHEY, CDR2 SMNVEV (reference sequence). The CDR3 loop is CASSLWHAPATNEKLFF. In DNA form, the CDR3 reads TGTGCCAGCAGTTTATGGCACGCACCAGCAACTAATGAAAAACTGTTTTTT.

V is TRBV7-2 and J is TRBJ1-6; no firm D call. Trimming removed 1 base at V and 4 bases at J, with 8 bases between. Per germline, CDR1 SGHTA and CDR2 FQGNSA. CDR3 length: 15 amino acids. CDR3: CASSLVAVYNSPLHF. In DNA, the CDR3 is TGTGCCAGCAGCTTAGTTGCAGTATATAATTCACCCCTCCACTTT.

Written as DNA, the CDR3 is TGTGCCACCAGCAGAACACCGACAGGGCCCCCTAGCACAGATACGCAGTATTTT. Protein: CATSRTPTGPPSTDTQYF. The chain recombines TRBV15 with TRBJ2-3; 7 positions agree with TRBD1. The CDR3 sequence is 18 residues long. The germline gives CDR1 LNHNV, CDR2 YYDKDF (reference sequence). Trimming took 2 bases from V and 0 from J; bases not matched to a gene: 11. Full variable domain (remainder filled in from reference TRBV15 and TRBJ2-3): DAMVIQNPRYQVTQFGKPVTLSCSQTLNHNVMYWYQQKSSQAPKLLFHYYDKDFNNEADTPDNFQSRRPNTSFCFLDIRSPGLGDTAMYLCATSRTPTGPPSTDTQYFGPGTRLTVL.

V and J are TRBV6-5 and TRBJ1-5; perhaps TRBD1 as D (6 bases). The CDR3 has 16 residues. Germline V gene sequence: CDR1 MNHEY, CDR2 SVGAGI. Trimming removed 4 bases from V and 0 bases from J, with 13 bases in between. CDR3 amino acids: CASSSDRTLSNQPQHF. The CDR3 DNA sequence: TGTGCCAGCAGTTCAGACAGGACCCTTAGCAATCAGCCCCAGCATTTT.

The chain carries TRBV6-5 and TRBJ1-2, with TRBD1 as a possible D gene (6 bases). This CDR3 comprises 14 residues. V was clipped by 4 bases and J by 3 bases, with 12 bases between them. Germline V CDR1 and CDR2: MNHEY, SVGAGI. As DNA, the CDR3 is TGTGCCAGCAGTTCGGACAGAGACGACTATGGCTACACCTTC. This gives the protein CASSSDRDDYGYTF.

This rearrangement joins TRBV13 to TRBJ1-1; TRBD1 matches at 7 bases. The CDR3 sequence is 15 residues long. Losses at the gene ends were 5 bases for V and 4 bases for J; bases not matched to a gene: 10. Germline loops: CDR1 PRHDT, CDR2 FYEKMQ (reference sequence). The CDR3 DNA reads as TGTGCCAGCAGCCAAACGACAGGGTGGCGCACTGAAGCTTTCTTT. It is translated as CASSQTTGWRTEAFF. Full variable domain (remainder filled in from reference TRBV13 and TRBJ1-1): AAGVIQSPRHLIKEKRETATLKCYPIPRHDTVYWYQQGPGQDPQFLISFYEKMQSDKGSIPDRFSAQQFSDYHSELNMSSLELGDSALYFCASSQTTGWRTEAFFGQGTRLTVV.

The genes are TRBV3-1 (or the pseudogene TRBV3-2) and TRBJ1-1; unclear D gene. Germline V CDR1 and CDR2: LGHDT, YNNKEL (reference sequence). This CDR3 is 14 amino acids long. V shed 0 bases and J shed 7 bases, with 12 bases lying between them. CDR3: CASSQDREMVEAFF. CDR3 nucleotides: TGTGCCAGCAGCCAAGACCGGGAAATGGTTGAAGCTTTCTTT.

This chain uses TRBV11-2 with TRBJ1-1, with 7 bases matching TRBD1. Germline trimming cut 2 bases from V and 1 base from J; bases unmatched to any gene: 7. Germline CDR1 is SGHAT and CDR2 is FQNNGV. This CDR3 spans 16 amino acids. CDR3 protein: CASSLPGTAKNTEAFF. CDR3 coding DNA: TGTGCCAGCAGCTTACCTGGGACAGCCAAGAACACTGAAGCTTTCTTT. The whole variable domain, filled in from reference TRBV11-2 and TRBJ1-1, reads EAGVAQSPRYKIIEKRQSVAFWCNPISGHATLYWYQQILGQGPKLLIQFQNNGVVDDSQLPKDRFSAERLKGVDSTLKIQPAKLEDSAVYLCASSLPGTAKNTEAFFGQGTRLTVV.

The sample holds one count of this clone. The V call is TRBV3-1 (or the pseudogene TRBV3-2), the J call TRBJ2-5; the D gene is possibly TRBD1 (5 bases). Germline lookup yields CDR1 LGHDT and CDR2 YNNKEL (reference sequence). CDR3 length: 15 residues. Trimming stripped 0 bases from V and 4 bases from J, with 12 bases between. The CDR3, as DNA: TGTGCCAGCAGCCAAGATGCCAGGGCTTTAGAGACCCAGTACTTC. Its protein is CASSQDARALETQYF.